This T cell receptor beta chain was identified in a study of cytomegalovirus exposure and HLA in healthy donors. Concerning this clone: No antigen is known for it.

This CDR3 has 15 amino acids. From germline, CDR1 is MGHRA and CDR2 YSYEKL. V was trimmed by 1 base and J by 1 base, leaving 10 bases between them. Nominal health characterized the donors when sampled, though unrecorded immune exposures were likely. Primers included in the PCR were 60 Vbeta and 13 Jbeta primers. Data came from immunoSEQ multiplex PCR; TCRdb stores just in-frame clones and leaves some out. The sample yields 95,000 to 110,000 clones, around three quarters seen once. Findings and limits, study-wide: For most TCR beta V segments, an earlier analysis put the productive rate at about 90% or about 30% of the time.

This sequence originates from a male donor in good health and CMV-seronegative. This chain uses TRBV4-1 with TRBJ1-1, with unresolved D. Sequencing input: PBMCs. The CDR3 DNA reads as TGCGCCAGCAGCCAAGTAGCGGGGTCGAACACTGAAGCTTTCTTT. Protein sequence: CASSQVAGSNTEAFF.